The 10 T cell receptor beta chains listed next were all sequenced from one sample in a study of shared T cell receptors in the human thymus. Data came from immunoSEQ multiplex PCR; TCRdb stores just in-frame clones and leaves some out. Counted here are under 850,000 clones, approximately 87% occurring once; the ten biggest clones make up 0.0095% to 0.012%. The same data also went into a second study, on human thymus T cells.

Sequenced sample: thymocytes. These receptors were collected from a boy under two years old with a congenital heart defect.

This chain links TRBV9 with TRBJ2-3; 13 bases are shared with TRBD2. CDR1 and CDR2 (germline): SGDLS, YYNGEE. The CDR3 is 16 residues long. V was pared by 3 bases and J by 2 bases, with 3 bases of the junction left unmatched. In DNA, the CDR3 is TGTGCCAGCAGCGCCGGGACTAGCGGGATCACAGATACGCAGTATTTT. It encodes CASSAGTSGITDTQYF.

This chain joins TRBV28 and TRBJ1-5, with D maybe TRBD1 (6 bases). CDR1 and CDR2 (germline): MDHEN, SYDVKM. V was shortened by 7 bases and J by 0 bases, with 19 bases between the two germline ends. The CDR3 consists of 17 residues. CDR3 in DNA: TGTGCCAGCACCCCTCCCGGGGGGCCGAATAGCAATCAGCCCCAGCATTTT. Translating it yields CASTPPGGPNSNQPQHF.

The rearrangement uses TRBV19 and TRBJ2-1, with 7 nucleotides matching TRBD2. In germline, CDR1 is LNHDA, CDR2 SQIVND (reference sequence). This CDR3 comprises 15 residues. The V gene end was trimmed by 7 bases and the J gene end by 0 bases; junction bases not matched to a gene: 6. The CDR3 here is CASTAGVASYNEQFF. The CDR3 nucleotides are TGTGCCAGTACCGCGGGAGTGGCCTCCTACAATGAGCAGTTCTTC.

The J gene is TRBJ1-1, the V gene TRBV4-1; no definite D call. Germline assignment: CDR1 MGHRA and CDR2 YSYEKL. The CDR3 has 16 residues. Trimming pared 2 bases from V and 11 bases from J, leaving 24 bases between. The CDR3 here is CASSQLALMEGGDAFF. CDR3 in DNA: TGCGCCAGCAGCCAATTGGCCCTTATGGAGGGTGGTGACGCTTTCTTT.

The rearrangement uses TRBV4-3 and TRBJ2-1; TRBD2 aligns across 13 bases. The CDR3 is 17 residues long. The germline V gene encodes CDR1 LGHNA and CDR2 YSLEER. Losses at the gene ends were 1 base for V and 3 bases for J; bases not matched to a gene: 3. The DNA for the CDR3 is TGCGCCAGCAGCCAAGGGGGGACTAGCGGGATCTACAATGAGCAGTTCTTC. Protein sequence: CASSQGGTSGIYNEQFF.

The genes are TRBV18 and TRBJ2-7; D remains unclear. Germline assignment: CDR1 KGHSH and CDR2 LQKENI. The germline V and J ends were trimmed by 6 bases and 2 bases, with 14 bases remaining between them. The CDR3 is made up of 14 amino acids. CDR3 nucleotide sequence: TGTGCCAGCTCCCCCGGTAATTCTGCCTACGAGCAGTACTTC. Protein product: CASSPGNSAYEQYF.

The chain joins TRBV4-3 to TRBJ2-3; 10 bases are shared with TRBD1. The trim removed 4 bases at V and 2 bases at J, leaving 3 bases unmatched. Looked up from germline, CDR1 is LGHNA and CDR2 is YSLEER. The CDR3 loop spans 15 amino acids. CDR3 nucleotides: TGCGCCAGCAGCCGGCGACAGGGGGCCACAGATACGCAGTATTTT. Its protein is CASSRRQGATDTQYF.

The chain recombines TRBV29-1 with TRBJ2-7; 7 positions agree with TRBD1. The CDR3 runs to 17 residues. CDR1 is SQVTM, CDR2 ANQGSEA, per germline. Germline trimming cut 4 bases from V and 7 bases from J; bases unmatched to any gene: 22. CDR3 in amino acids: CSVGWDNSFRGRWEQYF. For the CDR3, the DNA is TGCAGCGTTGGCTGGGATAACTCTTTTAGGGGGCGTTGGGAGCAGTACTTC.

The CDR3 region is CASSLQVNYGYTF. Here the CDR3 DNA reads TGTGCCAGCAGCTTACAGGTTAACTATGGCTACACCTTC. The J gene is TRBJ1-2, the V gene TRBV7-9; no reliable D call. Germline loops: CDR1 SEHNR, CDR2 FQNEAQ (reference sequence). This CDR3 spans 13 amino acids. Trimming shortened V by 2 bases and J by 1 base, and 5 bases separated the two germline ends.

The CDR3 coding sequence is TGTGCCAGCGAGCGGGCGGGGCCCAATGAGCAGTTCTTC. Translating it yields CASERAGPNEQFF. The V gene is TRBV11-3, the J gene TRBJ2-1, with D possibly TRBD2 on 6 matching bases. V lost 8 bases, J lost 6 bases, and 14 bases lay in between. The CDR3 length is 13 residues. The V gene's germline CDR1 is SGHNT and CDR2 YENEEA.